The 16 T cell receptor beta chains reported below all come from one sample, sequenced in a study of early T cells in non-severe SARS-CoV-2 infection (dated by TCRdb to 2020 to 2023). Library creation used 5' RACE. Instrument on record: NextSeq 500. Clones were called with MiXCR by TCRdb after fastp trimmed the public reads at Q25, and only in-frame beta chains were retained. Every distinct CDR3 protein forms one entry, paired with its most common genes and DNA. Present in this sample are 85,000 to 100,000 distinct CDR3 sequences, roughly 13% of which were seen just once. Around 2.5% of the sample is taken by the ten largest. Material: whole blood. These receptors originate from an adult who was a healthcare worker with PCR-confirmed SARS-CoV-2 infection or an uninfected control (not recorded which).

This clonotype was found many times. The V call is TRBV28, the J call TRBJ2-7, with unresolved D. The V end lost 6 bases, the J end lost 4 bases, and 13 bases lay between the germline ends. The CDR3 extends over 13 amino acids. In germline, CDR1 is MDHEN, CDR2 SYDVKM. CDR3 sequence reads: CASSLGVGYEQYF. CDR3 bases: TGTGCCAGCAGCTTAGGAGTGGGGTACGAGCAGTACTTC.

The table lists this clonotype with a few counts. J is TRBJ2-1 and V is TRBV5-5; 7 bases agree with TRBD1. With 2 bases clipped from V and 7 bases from J, the junction kept 0 bases outside the gene matches. Per germline, CDR1 SGHKS and CDR2 YYEKEE (reference sequence). The CDR3 length is 12 residues. The CDR3 DNA is TGTGCCAGCAGCTTACAGGGGAATGAGCAGTTCTTC. The encoded protein is CASSLQGNEQFF.

This clonotype was observed at least ten times. The V call is TRBV4-1, the J call TRBJ1-2; tentatively, D is TRBD1 (5 bases). Germline assignment: CDR1 MGHRA and CDR2 YSYEKL. Trimming removed 1 base at V and 4 bases at J, with 10 bases between. The CDR3 length is 14 residues. For the CDR3, the DNA is TGCGCCAGCAGCCAAGGACAGAACAGCTATGGCTACACCTTC. Protein product: CASSQGQNSYGYTF.

This clonotype was counted many times. The gene calls are TRBV7-9 and TRBJ2-1, with TRBD1 matching over 11 bases. The CDR3 is made up of 16 amino acids. Losses at the gene ends were 6 bases for V and 6 bases for J; bases not matched to a gene: 10. Germline V lookup: CDR1 SEHNR, CDR2 FQNEAQ (reference sequence). CDR3 nucleotide sequence: TGTGCCAGCAGAACGACCGGGACAGGGGGTCTCAATGAGCAGTTCTTC. Protein: CASRTTGTGGLNEQFF.

This clonotype showed up many times. The chain links TRBV27 to TRBJ1-4; D not certain. Germline-derived CDR1 and CDR2 are MNHEY and SMNVEV (reference sequence). The germline V and J ends were trimmed by 5 bases and 0 bases, with 13 bases remaining between them. CDR3 size: 16 residues. CDR3 protein: CASSQNYLTTNEKLFF. CDR3 in DNA: TGTGCCAGCAGTCAAAACTACCTCACAACTAATGAAAAACTGTTTTTT. The complete variable domain, with remaining parts taken from reference TRBV27 and TRBJ1-4, reads EAQVTQNPRYLITVTGKKLTVTCSQNMNHEYMSWYRQDPGLGLRQIYYSMNVEVTDKGDVPEGYKVSRKEKRNFPLILESPSPNQTSLYFCASSQNYLTTNEKLFFGSGTQLSVL.

The genes are TRBV6-6 and TRBJ1-1; D gene unclear. This CDR3 comprises 12 residues. Per germline, CDR1 MNHNY and CDR2 SVGAGI (reference sequence). Trimming left V 11 bases short and J 6 bases short, with 16 bases between. CDR3 residues: CAANEGTSEAFF. The CDR3 DNA sequence: TGTGCCGCGAACGAGGGAACCTCTGAAGCTTTCTTT.

The sample holds many counts of this clonotype. J is TRBJ1-6 and V is TRBV7-9; possibly TRBD1 for D (6 bases). Germline-derived CDR1 and CDR2 are SEHNR and FQNEAQ (reference sequence). The CDR3 loop spans 16 amino acids. V was cut by 5 bases and J by 11 bases, with 22 bases left in between. In DNA, the CDR3 is TGTGCCAGCAGCCCAACGTCCGCAGGGGTCGGGGCACCCCTCCACTTT. It encodes CASSPTSAGVGAPLHF.

This clonotype was observed many times. The rearrangement links TRBV12-3 or TRBV12-4 to TRBJ1-2; the D gene is possibly TRBD1 (5 bases). The CDR3 has 15 amino acids. V was cut by 4 bases and J by 7 bases, with 19 bases left in between. For the CDR3, the DNA is TGTGCCAGCAGTTCTCCCGGGACTGCTGGTTTTGGCTACACCTTC. Translating gives CASSSPGTAGFGYTF.

In this sample, this clonotype turned up many times. The chain links TRBV11-2 to TRBJ2-5, with D possibly being TRBD2 (5 bases). The CDR3 loop spans 14 amino acids. Germline CDR1 SGHAT, CDR2 FQNNGV. V lost 1 base and J lost 0, with 6 bases in between. CDR3: CASSLGGYQETQYF. In DNA, the CDR3 is TGTGCCAGCAGCTTAGGCGGGTACCAAGAGACCCAGTACTTC.

This clonotype was observed a few times. The V and J genes are TRBV10-1 and TRBJ1-1; 7 positions match TRBD1. The junction had 9 bases not matched to a gene; V was cut back by 6 bases and J by 11 bases. The CDR3 has 12 residues. Looked up from germline, CDR1 is WNHNN and CDR2 is SYGVQD (reference sequence). Here the CDR3 DNA reads TGCGCCAGCAGCCCCCCCAGGGGGGAGGCTTTCTTT. This sequence encodes CASSPPRGEAFF.

The chain recombines TRBV29-1 with TRBJ2-1; tentatively, D is TRBD1 (6 bases). Trimming removed 4 bases at V and 4 bases at J, with 8 bases between. The length of the CDR3 is 12 residues. In germline, CDR1 is SQVTM, CDR2 ANQGSEA. The DNA for the CDR3 is TGCAGCGTTGGGACAGATTACAATGAGCAGTTCTTC. This sequence encodes CSVGTDYNEQFF.

The CDR3 protein is CASSLSRDRVYEQYF. The CDR3 region has the DNA TGTGCCAGCAGCTTGAGCAGGGACAGGGTGTACGAGCAGTACTTC. V and J are TRBV11-2 and TRBJ2-7; the match to TRBD1 covers 9 bases. Trimming removed 3 bases from V and 4 bases from J; junction bases left unmatched: 7. This CDR3 is 15 amino acids long. Germline-derived CDR1 and CDR2 are SGHAT and FQNNGV. Full variable domain (missing parts from reference TRBV11-2 and TRBJ2-7): EAGVAQSPRYKIIEKRQSVAFWCNPISGHATLYWYQQILGQGPKLLIQFQNNGVVDDSQLPKDRFSAERLKGVDSTLKIQPAKLEDSAVYLCASSLSRDRVYEQYFGPGTRLTVT.

This clonotype has more than one count but fewer than ten. The chain joins TRBV5-5 to TRBJ1-5; the match to TRBD1 covers 7 bases. The germline V gene has CDR1 SGHKS and CDR2 YYEKEE (reference sequence). Trimming removed 0 bases from V and 2 bases from J; junction bases left unmatched: 2. The CDR3 runs to 15 residues. CDR3 in amino acids: CASSLDRGGNQPQHF. The CDR3 region has the DNA TGTGCCAGCAGCTTGGACAGGGGTGGCAATCAGCCCCAGCATTTT.

Points on this clonotype: No conserved phenylalanine or tryptophan is present at the end of the CDR3, so a read error is the likely explanation. The chain has TRBV11-2 and TRBJ2-2, with D maybe TRBD2 (6 bases). The CDR3 runs to 15 residues. V was pared by 4 bases and J by 4 bases, with 13 bases between. In germline, CDR1 is SGHAT, CDR2 FQNNGV. The CDR3 bases are TGTGCCAGCAGCTCCGGGGGAGTAGTCACCGGGGAGCTGTTTTGT. Translating gives CASSSGGVVTGELFC.

This clonotype turned up a few times. The chain joins TRBV10-1 to TRBJ2-1; maybe TRBD1 (6 bases). Germline CDR1 WNHNN, CDR2 SYGVQD (reference sequence). V dropped 5 bases and J dropped 0 bases, with 17 bases sitting between them. The CDR3 loop spans 17 amino acids. CDR3: CASSLTRGRSSYNEQFF. The CDR3 nucleotides are TGCGCCAGCAGTTTAACCAGGGGCCGGAGCTCCTACAATGAGCAGTTCTTC.

This clonotype showed up just a few times. The chain uses TRBV5-1 and TRBJ2-1; D not certain. The ends were cut back, 2 bases at V and 0 bases at J, with 18 bases in the middle. This CDR3 spans 18 amino acids. The germline CDR1 and CDR2 sequences are SGHRS and YFSETQ. This CDR3 reads CASSLLYSTPSSYNEQFF. In nucleotides, the CDR3 is TGCGCCAGCAGCTTACTCTACTCCACTCCAAGCTCCTACAATGAGCAGTTCTTC.